Listed below are T cell receptor beta chains from one sample, sequenced in a study of Ad26.COV2.S vaccination and SARS-CoV-2 variants. Some clones are missing from TCRdb's copy, which holds only in-frame ones; the method was immunoSEQ multiplex PCR. Seen here are 180,000 or so clones, around nine tenths observed once, and the top ten hold under 7.5%. Sequences were derived from peripheral blood, sampled after recovery from COVID-19. The receptors were sampled from a human donor who had recovered from COVID-19. CDR3s include the opening cysteine and the closing phenylalanine or tryptophan. Fields, in order: J gene, V gene, clone size, D gene, CDR3 protein, CDR3 DNA. A D gene is named only where the DNA matches it firmly. Not all rows give a size; the values are once, few, many and, for expanded clones, a class.

TRBJ2-1	TRBV2	NA	NA	CASSKLKSYNEQFF	TGTGCCAGCAGCAAGTTGAAGTCCTACAATGAGCAGTTCTTC
TRBJ2-6	TRBV4-2	few	NA	CASSQTGDGANVLTF	TGTGCCAGCAGCCAGACGGGGGATGGGGCCAACGTCCTGACTTTC
TRBJ2-2	TRBV19	once	NA	CATGPTGELFF	TGTGCCACGGGACCCACCGGGGAGCTGTTTTTT
TRBJ2-2	TRBV6-4	NA	NA	CASLGTTNTGELFF	TGTGCTTCCCTCGGGACAACGAACACCGGGGAGCTGTTTTTT
TRBJ1-1	TRBV12-3/TRBV12-4	NA	NA	CASSPIGGMKAFF	TGTGCCAGCAGTCCCATCGGGGGCATGAAAGCTTTCTTT
TRBJ2-3	TRBV6-5	NA	NA	CASSWGSFGDTQYF	TGTGCCAGCAGTTGGGGTTCCTTTGGAGATACGCAGTATTTT
TRBJ2-2	TRBV2	NA	NA	CASSTERGTGELFF	TGTGCCAGCAGTACCGAGCGTGGAACCGGGGAGCTGTTTTTT
TRBJ2-3	TRBV6-5	NA	NA	CASSLVTDTQYF	TGTGCCAGCAGCCTAGTAACAGATACGCAGTATTTT
TRBJ2-7	TRBV2	few	TRBD1	CASKDRQGWREQYF	TGTGCCAGCAAGGACAGACAGGGATGGCGGGAGCAGTACTTC
TRBJ2-5	TRBV7-2	few	TRBD2	CASSGSPLAGGETQYF	TGTGCCAGCAGCGGCTCCCCTCTAGCGGGGGGAGAGACCCAGTACTTC
TRBJ2-7	TRBV19	NA	TRBD2	CASSLSGRIYEQYF	TGTGCCAGTAGTCTTAGCGGGAGGATCTACGAGCAGTACTTC
TRBJ1-2	TRBV12-5	NA	TRBD1	CASGPPDRGPGYGYTF	TGTGCTAGTGGTCCCCCGGACAGGGGGCCGGGTTATGGCTACACCTTC
TRBJ2-1	TRBV5-6	NA	TRBD1	CASSRDSPNEQFF	TGTGCCAGCAGCCGGGACAGTCCCAATGAGCAGTTCTTC
TRBJ2-1	TRBV2	NA	NA	CASSVRTNPYNEQFF	TGTGCCAGCAGCGTCCGGACTAATCCCTACAATGAGCAGTTCTTC
TRBJ2-1	TRBV19	NA	TRBD1	CASSVDRGTYNEQFF	TGTGCCAGTAGTGTTGACAGGGGGACCTACAATGAGCAGTTCTTC
TRBJ1-2	TRBV7-8	NA	NA	CASSLARAVYGYTF	TGTGCCAGCAGCTTAGCCAGGGCAGTATATGGCTACACCTTC
TRBJ1-1	TRBV7-2	NA	NA	CASSSVPGSVNTEAFF	TGTGCCAGCAGCTCCGTGCCGGGCAGCGTGAACACTGAAGCTTTCTTT
TRBJ2-7	TRBV11-2	NA	NA	CASSLELANYEQYF	TGTGCCAGCAGCTTGGAGTTGGCTAACTACGAGCAGTACTTC
TRBJ1-1	TRBV2	NA	TRBD1	CASGQGEMTEAFF	TGTGCCAGCGGACAGGGGGAGATGACTGAAGCTTTCTTT
TRBJ2-2	TRBV4-1	once	TRBD2	CASRQGLASYTGELFF	TGCGCCAGCAGGCAGGGACTAGCTTCGTACACCGGGGAGCTGTTTTTT
TRBJ1-6	TRBV9	once	NA	CASSVDPTGDSPLHF	TGTGCCAGCAGCGTAGATCCCACGGGGGATTCACCCCTCCACTTT
TRBJ1-2	TRBV9	NA	NA	CASSPQPGQGRTYGYTF	TGTGCCAGCAGCCCTCAACCAGGCCAGGGGAGGACCTATGGCTACACCTTC
TRBJ2-3	TRBV15	once	TRBD2	CATSRGHSGNTDTQYF	TGTGCCACCAGCAGAGGTCATAGCGGGAACACAGATACGCAGTATTTT
TRBJ2-4	TRBV28	NA	NA	CASSAPKNIQYF	TGTGCCAGCAGTGCCCCAAAAAACATTCAGTACTTC
TRBJ2-5	TRBV5-1	once	TRBD2	CASSSSGAGEETQYF	TGCGCCAGCAGCTCATCGGGAGCGGGAGAAGAGACCCAGTACTTC
TRBJ2-3	TRBV18	NA	TRBD2	CASSPPGLAGGTDTQYF	TGTGCCAGCTCACCACCGGGGCTAGCGGGGGGTACAGATACGCAGTATTTT
TRBJ1-2	TRBV7-8	NA	TRBD1	CASSRDRAHYGYTF	TGTGCCAGCAGCCGGGACAGGGCCCACTATGGCTACACCTTC
TRBJ1-2	TRBV15	NA	NA	CATSPGVGTLNRNYGYTF	TGTGCCACCAGCCCAGGGGTGGGGACTCTTAATCGGAACTATGGCTACACCTTC
TRBJ2-7	TRBV12-3/TRBV12-4	NA	NA	CASTPGPDYEQYF	TGTGCCAGTACGCCGGGACCAGACTACGAGCAGTACTTC
TRBJ2-7	TRBV5-6	NA	TRBD2	CASSRPPGLALYEQYF	TGTGCCAGCAGCCGCCCCCCGGGACTAGCGTTGTACGAGCAGTACTTC
TRBJ1-6	TRBV27	once	NA	CASSSAGLAPNSPLHF	TGTGCCAGCAGCTCAGCAGGGTTAGCCCCCAATTCACCCCTCCACTTT